A selection of T cell receptor beta chains follows, all from one sample in a study of blood T cell repertoires in COVID-19. Some clones are missing from TCRdb's copy, which holds only in-frame ones; the method was immunoSEQ multiplex PCR. The sample lists about 230,000 clones; 65% to 90% were seen once. Sequenced sample: peripheral blood. These receptor sequences come from a man between 50 and 59 years old with COVID-19, enrolled during active disease. Each CDR3 is given with its conserved first and last residue. A D gene is named only where the DNA matches it firmly. Rows may omit the clone size; those that give it use once, few, many or a size class.

>NA|TRBD1|TRBJ2-7|TRBV9
CASSPLPGQESYEQYF
TGTGCCAGCAGCCCCCTGCCCGGACAGGAGTCTTACGAGCAGTACTTC
>NA|TRBD1|TRBJ2-2|TRBV29-1
CSVELDRGLTGELFF
TGCAGCGTTGAACTGGACAGGGGGCTCACCGGGGAGCTGTTTTTT
>NA|NA|TRBJ2-5|TRBV30
CAWSPEETQYF
TGTGCCTGGAGCCCTGAAGAGACCCAGTACTTC
>NA|TRBD1|TRBJ1-1|TRBV11-1
CASSTRQGTVAEAFF
TGTGCCAGCAGCACAAGACAGGGGACCGTGGCTGAAGCTTTCTTT
>NA|TRBD1|TRBJ2-2|TRBV11-3
CASSLGQGRSGRELFF
TGTGCCAGCAGCTTGGGACAGGGGCGGTCGGGGCGGGAGCTGTTTTTT
>NA|TRBD1|TRBJ1-5|TRBV15
CATSRTGQGVQPQHF
TGTGCCACCAGCAGGACCGGACAGGGTGTCCAGCCCCAGCATTTT
>NA|NA|TRBJ1-2|TRBV25-1
CASSGVAGSGYTF
TGTGCCAGCAGTGGGGTCGCGGGGTCAGGCTACACCTTC
>NA|TRBD1|TRBJ2-4|TRBV28
CASSTGGLAKNIQYF
TGTGCCAGCAGCACAGGGGGACTAGCCAAAAACATTCAGTACTTC
>NA|NA|TRBJ2-1|TRBV24-1
CATSDAGVNEQFF
TGTGCCACCAGTGATGCAGGGGTGAATGAGCAGTTCTTC
>NA|NA|TRBJ2-7|TRBV6-2/TRBV6-3
CASSYSRGVYYEQYF
TGTGCCAGCAGTTACTCGCGGGGCGTCTACTACGAGCAGTACTTC
>once|TRBD1|TRBJ2-4|TRBV6-2/TRBV6-3
CASSYAGTENIQYF
TGTGCCAGCAGTTACGCCGGGACAGAAAACATTCAGTACTTC
>NA|TRBD2|TRBJ2-5|TRBV2
CASRPGLAVETQYF
TGTGCCAGCAGACCTGGACTAGCAGTAGAGACCCAGTACTTC
>NA|TRBD1|TRBJ2-1|TRBV5-1
CASSRQGPYNEQFF
TGCGCCAGCAGTCGACAGGGTCCCTACAATGAGCAGTTCTTC
>NA|TRBD1|TRBJ2-7|TRBV6-5
CASRKGTGGPYEQYF
TGTGCCAGCAGAAAGGGGACAGGGGGTCCCTACGAGCAGTACTTC
>NA|NA|TRBJ2-5|TRBV4-2
CASSQVGGGAETQYF
TGTGCCAGCAGCCAAGTGGGAGGGGGGGCCGAGACCCAGTACTTC
>NA|TRBD1|TRBJ2-7|TRBV28
CASSSTGGLTYEQYF
TGTGCCAGCAGTTCGACAGGGGGCTTGACCTACGAGCAGTACTTC
>NA|TRBD2|TRBJ2-7|TRBV25-1
CASNGLARQYF
TGTGCCAGCAACGGACTAGCGCGACAGTACTTC
>NA|TRBD2|TRBJ2-7|TRBV18
CASSGIAGGYEQYF
TGTGCCAGCTCAGGAATAGCGGGAGGCTACGAGCAGTACTTC
>once|TRBD2|TRBJ2-3|TRBV3-1/TRBV3-2
CASSQVAGLAGIKDTQYF
TGTGCCAGCAGCCAAGTTGCGGGACTAGCGGGTATTAAAGATACGCAGTATTTT
>NA|TRBD1|TRBJ1-2|TRBV3-1/TRBV3-2
CAVRDSATNYGYTF
TGTGCGGTCCGGGACAGTGCCACTAACTATGGCTACACCTTC
>NA|TRBD2|TRBJ2-7|TRBV6-1
CASSELAGLGEQYF
TGTGCCAGCAGTGAATTAGCGGGATTGGGCGAGCAGTACTTC
>NA|NA|TRBJ1-1|TRBV28
CASSPRGGVGTEAFF
TGTGCCAGCAGTCCCCGTGGAGGGGTGGGCACTGAAGCTTTCTTT
>NA|NA|TRBJ2-1|TRBV3-1/TRBV3-2
CASSQDKGVLYNEQFF
TGTGCCAGCAGCCAAGATAAAGGGGTTCTGTACAATGAGCAGTTCTTC
>NA|TRBD2|TRBJ2-2|TRBV19
CASSGTSGGAGTGELFF
TGTGCCAGTAGTGGAACTAGCGGGGGGGCTGGCACCGGGGAGCTGTTTTTT
>NA|NA|TRBJ1-2|TRBV4-2
CASSQRQGFGYTF
TGTGCCAGCAGCCAACGGCAGGGTTTCGGCTACACCTTC
>NA|NA|TRBJ1-1|TRBV5-1
CASSAQWGDTEAFF
TGCGCCAGCAGCGCTCAGTGGGGGGACACTGAAGCTTTCTTT
>NA|TRBD2|TRBJ2-1|TRBV10-1
CASSTSGSTYNEQFF
TGCGCCAGCAGTACTAGCGGGAGCACCTACAATGAGCAGTTCTTC